The 9 T cell receptor beta chains presented below share a single source sample, sequenced in a study of glioma-infiltrating T cells. Amplification of TCR alpha and beta CDR3 regions from RNA used iRepertoire nested multiplex PCR. TCRdb reanalysed the multiplex PCR reads using MiXCR and keeps one entry per CDR3 protein. The sample yields roughly 200,000 distinct CDR3 sequences, around 32% seen once. The specimen was glioma tissue, nonneoplastic brain tissue, or PBMCs (not recorded which). These receptors were obtained from a human donor with low-grade glioma or glioblastoma, undergoing nonglioma brain surgery, or in good health (not recorded which).

Notes on this clonotype: Its ends do not fully match the called genes, so a read error is possible. This sequence joins TRBV4-1 and TRBJ2-7; weak D call: TRBD2 (5 bases). The CDR3 covers 15 residues. From germline, CDR1 is MGHRA and CDR2 YSYEKL. CDR3 protein: CASRKDSAYSEEKDF. The CDR3 coding sequence is TGCGCCAGCAGGAAAGATAGCGCGTACTCCGAAGAGAAGGACTTC.

In this sample, this clonotype turned up many times. This rearrangement joins TRBV11-2 to TRBJ2-3; the D gene is possibly TRBD2 (5 bases). Trimming left V 1 base short and J 3 bases short, with 17 bases between. From germline, CDR1 is SGHAT and CDR2 FQNNGV. The CDR3 covers 17 residues. The CDR3 sequence: CASSLVLLALGTDTQYF. CDR3 nucleotide sequence: TGTGCCAGCAGCTTAGTGTTGCTAGCCCTAGGGACAGATACGCAGTATTTT.

This clonotype was picked up many times. The rearrangement uses TRBV12-3 or TRBV12-4 and TRBJ2-1; D remains unclear. This CDR3 has 14 amino acids. Trimming pared 0 bases from V and 7 bases from J, leaving 10 bases between. CDR3 sequence: CASSLAPRENEQFF. The CDR3 DNA reads as TGTGCCAGCAGTTTAGCCCCTCGAGAGAATGAGCAGTTCTTC.

This clonotype has at least ten counts. The V gene is TRBV7-9, the J gene TRBJ1-1; D gene unclear. Trimming took 5 bases from V and 2 from J, leaving 9 bases between them. CDR1 and CDR2 from the germline V gene are SEHNR and FQNEAQ (reference sequence). The CDR3 is 13 residues long. In DNA, the CDR3 is TGTGCCAGCAGCCCTATATTCAACACTGAAGCTTTCTTT. Protein product: CASSPIFNTEAFF.

In regard to this clonotype: A much larger clone sits a single nucleotide away, making a read error possible. The rearrangement joins TRBV7-2 to TRBJ2-2; maybe TRBD2 (6 bases). The V gene's germline CDR1 is SGHTA and CDR2 FQGNSA. The CDR3 totals 14 residues. Trimming took 0 bases from V and 7 from J, leaving 9 bases between them. CDR3 sequence: CTSSLAPGLGELFF. For the CDR3, the DNA is TGTACCAGCAGCTTAGCGCCGGGACTCGGGGAGCTGTTTTTT.

This clonotype was seen only a few times. The chain has TRBV4-3 and TRBJ2-1; D remains unclear. The germline CDR1 and CDR2 sequences are LGHNA and YSLEER. Deletions cut 1 base from V and 2 bases from J, with 12 bases between. The CDR3 extends over 16 amino acids. CDR3 sequence: CASSQGGLSPYNEQFF. DNA for the CDR3: TGCGCCAGCAGCCAAGGTGGTCTCAGTCCCTACAATGAGCAGTTCTTC.

This clonotype was seen repeatedly, ten times or more. The J gene is TRBJ2-3, the V gene TRBV7-6; D not resolved. V was cut by 1 base and J by 8 bases, with 16 bases left in between. The germline CDR1 and CDR2 sequences are SGHVS and FNYEAQ. CDR3 size: 15 residues. CDR3 DNA sequence: TGTGCCAGCAGCTTAGATGTGGGCGCCACCTTTACGCAGTATTTT. As protein: CASSLDVGATFTQYF.

This clonotype was counted between two and nine times. V and J are TRBV5-1 and TRBJ2-2; D remains unclear. This CDR3 comprises 15 residues. Per the germline V gene, CDR1 is SGHRS and CDR2 is YFSETQ. V was shortened by 3 bases and J by 0 bases, with 9 bases between the two germline ends. The CDR3 region is CASSYLTPNTGELFF. Here the CDR3 DNA reads TGCGCCAGCAGCTACCTGACACCGAACACCGGGGAGCTGTTTTTT.

This clonotype was seen more than once but under ten times. The chain combines TRBV28 with TRBJ2-2, with 11 bases identical to TRBD1. Germline CDR1 is MDHEN and CDR2 is SYDVKM. J gave up 4 bases and V 6 bases, and 4 bases lay outside the gene matches. CDR3 length: 15 residues. CDR3: CASSHGTGGTGELFF. The CDR3 DNA reads TGTGCCAGCAGCCACGGGACAGGGGGCACCGGGGAGCTGTTTTTT.